This TCR beta chain comes out of a study of blood T cell repertoires in COVID-19. Authors' processing steps: Reference gene primer amplification in the assay estimated nucleated cell counts. Profiling relied on immunoSEQ multiplex PCR, and the TCRdb table lists in-frame clones only, not all of them. V and J calls plus clone size are reproduced from that table; the DNA served to infer D and trimming. The data contain some 46,000 clones, 85% of them singletons. The V gene's germline CDR1 is MRHNA and CDR2 SNTAGT. The CDR3 has 15 residues. Trimming took off 5 bases at V and 5 bases at J, with 18 bases between the two ends.

Sequenced material: peripheral blood. The sequence was obtained from a man in his 60s with acute or convalescent COVID-19. The V gene is TRBV6-4, the J gene TRBJ2-5; weak D call: TRBD2 (5 bases). This CDR3 is CASSLEGAGWETQYF. The CDR3 nucleotides are TGTGCCAGCAGTTTAGAGGGAGCAGGTTGGGAGACCCAGTACTTC.